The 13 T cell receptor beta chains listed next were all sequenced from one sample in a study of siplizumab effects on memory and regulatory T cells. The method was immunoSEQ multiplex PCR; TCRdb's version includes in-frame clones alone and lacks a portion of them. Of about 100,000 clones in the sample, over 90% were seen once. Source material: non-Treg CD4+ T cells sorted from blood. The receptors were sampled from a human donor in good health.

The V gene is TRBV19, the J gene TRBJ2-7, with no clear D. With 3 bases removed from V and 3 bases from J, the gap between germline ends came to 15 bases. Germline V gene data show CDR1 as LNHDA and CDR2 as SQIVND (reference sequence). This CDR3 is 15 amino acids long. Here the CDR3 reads CASSIKWAQDYEQYF. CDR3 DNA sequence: TGTGCCAGTAGTATTAAGTGGGCCCAGGACTACGAGCAGTACTTC.

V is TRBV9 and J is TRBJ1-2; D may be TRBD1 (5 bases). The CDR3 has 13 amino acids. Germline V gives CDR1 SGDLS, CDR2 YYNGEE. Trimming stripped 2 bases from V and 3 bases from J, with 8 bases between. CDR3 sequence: CASSVTGDYGYTF. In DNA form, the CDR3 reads TGTGCCAGCAGCGTTACAGGCGACTATGGCTACACCTTC.

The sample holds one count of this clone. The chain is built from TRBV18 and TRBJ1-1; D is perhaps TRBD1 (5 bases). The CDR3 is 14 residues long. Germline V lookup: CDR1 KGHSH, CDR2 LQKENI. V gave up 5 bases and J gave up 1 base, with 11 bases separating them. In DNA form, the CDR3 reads TGTGCCAGCTCAGCCGGGGGGGAGAACACTGAAGCTTTCTTT. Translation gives CASSAGGENTEAFF.

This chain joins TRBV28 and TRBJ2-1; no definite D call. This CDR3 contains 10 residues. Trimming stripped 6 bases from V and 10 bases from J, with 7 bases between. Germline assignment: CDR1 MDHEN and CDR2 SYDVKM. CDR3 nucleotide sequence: TGTGCCAGCAGGTTCAGGGAGCAGTTCTTC. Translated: CASRFREQFF.

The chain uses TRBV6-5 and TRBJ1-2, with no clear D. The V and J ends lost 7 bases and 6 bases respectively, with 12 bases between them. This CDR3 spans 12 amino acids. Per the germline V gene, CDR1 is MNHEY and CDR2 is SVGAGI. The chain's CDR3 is CASTTGRNGYTF. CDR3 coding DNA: TGTGCCAGCACCACGGGAAGAAATGGCTACACCTTC.

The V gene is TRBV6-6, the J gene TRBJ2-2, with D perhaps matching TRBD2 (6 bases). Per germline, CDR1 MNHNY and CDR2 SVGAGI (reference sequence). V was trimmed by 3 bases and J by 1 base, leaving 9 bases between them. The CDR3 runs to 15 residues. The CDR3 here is CASSYGGKNTGELFF. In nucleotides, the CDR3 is TGTGCCAGCAGTTATGGCGGGAAGAACACCGGGGAGCTGTTTTTT.

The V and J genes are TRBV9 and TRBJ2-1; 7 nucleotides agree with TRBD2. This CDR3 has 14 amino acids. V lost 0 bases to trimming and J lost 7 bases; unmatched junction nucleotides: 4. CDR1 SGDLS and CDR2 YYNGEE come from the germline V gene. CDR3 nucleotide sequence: TGTGCCAGCAGCGTAGGGACTAGGGAAAATGAGCAGTTCTTC. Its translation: CASSVGTRENEQFF.

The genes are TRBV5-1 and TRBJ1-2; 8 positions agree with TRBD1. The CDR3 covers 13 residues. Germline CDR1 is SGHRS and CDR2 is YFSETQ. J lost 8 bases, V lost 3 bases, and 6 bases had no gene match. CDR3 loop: CASSSGTGEGYTF. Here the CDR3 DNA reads TGCGCCAGCAGCTCTGGGACAGGCGAGGGCTACACCTTC. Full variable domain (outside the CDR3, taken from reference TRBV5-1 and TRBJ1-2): KAGVTQTPRYLIKTRGQQVTLSCSPISGHRSVSWYQQTPGQGLQFLFEYFSETQRNKGNFPGRFSGRQFSNSRSEMNVSTLELGDSALYLCASSSGTGEGYTFGSGTRLTVV.

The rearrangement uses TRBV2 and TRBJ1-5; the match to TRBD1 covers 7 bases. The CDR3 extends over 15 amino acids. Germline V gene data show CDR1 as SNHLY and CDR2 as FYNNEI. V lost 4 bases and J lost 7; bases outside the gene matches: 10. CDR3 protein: CASSGNDRAGQPQHF. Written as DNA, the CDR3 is TGTGCCAGCAGTGGAAACGACAGGGCCGGCCAGCCCCAGCATTTT.

Written as DNA, the CDR3 is TGTGCCAGCAGCTTCCGCAGCGACTATGGCTACACCTTC. Its protein product is CASSFRSDYGYTF. The chain is built from TRBV5-8 and TRBJ1-2; D is ambiguous. The length of the CDR3 is 13 residues. Trimming shortened V by 2 bases and J by 3 bases, and 8 bases separated the two germline ends. The germline V gene has CDR1 SGHTS and CDR2 YDEGEE. The variable domain in full, with the rest retrieved from reference TRBV5-8 and TRBJ1-2, is EAGVTQSPTHLIKTRGQQATLRCSPISGHTSVYWYQQALGLGLQFLLWYDEGEERNRGNFPPRFSGRQFPNYSSELNVNALELEDSALYLCASSFRSDYGYTFGSGTRLTVV.

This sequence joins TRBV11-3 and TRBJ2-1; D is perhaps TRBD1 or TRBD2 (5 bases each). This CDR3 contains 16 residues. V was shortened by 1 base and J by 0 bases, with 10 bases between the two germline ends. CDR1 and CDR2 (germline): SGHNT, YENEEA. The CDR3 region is CASSLAGTLSYNEQFF. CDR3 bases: TGTGCCAGCAGCTTAGCCGGGACCCTCTCCTACAATGAGCAGTTCTTC.

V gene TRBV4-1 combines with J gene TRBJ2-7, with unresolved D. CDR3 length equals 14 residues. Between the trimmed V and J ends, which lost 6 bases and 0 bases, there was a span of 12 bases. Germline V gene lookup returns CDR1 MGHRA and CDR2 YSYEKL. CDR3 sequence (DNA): TGCGCCAGCAGAGTCGGTCTTTTCTCCTACGAGCAGTACTTC. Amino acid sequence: CASRVGLFSYEQYF.

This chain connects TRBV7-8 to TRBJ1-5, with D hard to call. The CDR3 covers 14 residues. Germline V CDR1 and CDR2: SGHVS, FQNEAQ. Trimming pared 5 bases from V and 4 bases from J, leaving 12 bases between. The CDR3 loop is CASSARLGNQPQHF. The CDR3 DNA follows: TGTGCCAGCAGCGCCCGACTAGGGAATCAGCCCCAGCATTTT.